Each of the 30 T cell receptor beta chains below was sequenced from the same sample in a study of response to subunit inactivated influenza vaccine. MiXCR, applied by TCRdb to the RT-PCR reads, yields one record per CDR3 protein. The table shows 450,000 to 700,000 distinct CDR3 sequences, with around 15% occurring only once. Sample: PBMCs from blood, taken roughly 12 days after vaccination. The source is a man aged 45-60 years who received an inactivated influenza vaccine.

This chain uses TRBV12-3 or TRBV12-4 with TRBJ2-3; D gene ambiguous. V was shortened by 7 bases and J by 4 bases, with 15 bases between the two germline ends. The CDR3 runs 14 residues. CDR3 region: CASNRGAPADTQYF. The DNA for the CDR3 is TGTGCCAGCAACCGTGGCGCGCCGGCAGATACGCAGTATTTT.

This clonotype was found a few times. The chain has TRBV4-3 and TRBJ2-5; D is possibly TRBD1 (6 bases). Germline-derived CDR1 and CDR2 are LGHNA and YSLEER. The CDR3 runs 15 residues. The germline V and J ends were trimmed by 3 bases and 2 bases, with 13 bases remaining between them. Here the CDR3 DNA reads TGCGCCAGCAGCCACAGCAGGGGCGGACAAGAGACCCAGTACTTC. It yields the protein CASSHSRGGQETQYF.

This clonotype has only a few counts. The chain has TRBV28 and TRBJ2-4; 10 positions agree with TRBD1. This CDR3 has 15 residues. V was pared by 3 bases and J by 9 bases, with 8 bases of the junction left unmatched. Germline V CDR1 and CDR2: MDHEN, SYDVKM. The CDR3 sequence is CASSLPGTGAPIQYF. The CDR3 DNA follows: TGTGCCAGCAGTTTGCCCGGGACAGGGGCGCCCATTCAGTACTTC.

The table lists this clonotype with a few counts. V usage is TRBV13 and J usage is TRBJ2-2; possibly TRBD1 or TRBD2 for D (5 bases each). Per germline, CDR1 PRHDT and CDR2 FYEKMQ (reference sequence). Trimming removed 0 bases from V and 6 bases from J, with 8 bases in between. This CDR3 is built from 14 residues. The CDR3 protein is CASSLGGDAGELFF. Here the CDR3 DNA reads TGTGCCAGCAGCTTAGGTGGGGACGCCGGGGAGCTGTTTTTT. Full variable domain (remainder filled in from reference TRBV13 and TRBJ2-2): AAGVIQSPRHLIKEKRETATLKCYPIPRHDTVYWYQQGPGQDPQFLISFYEKMQSDKGSIPDRFSAQQFSDYHSELNMSSLELGDSALYFCASSLGGDAGELFFGEGSRLTVL.

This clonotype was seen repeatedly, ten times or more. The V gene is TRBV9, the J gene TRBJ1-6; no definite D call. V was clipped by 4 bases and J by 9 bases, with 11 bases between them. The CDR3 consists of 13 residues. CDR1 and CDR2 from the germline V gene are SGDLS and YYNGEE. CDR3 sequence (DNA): TGTGCCAGCAGCCTCCGTCGGAGTTCACCCCTCCACTTT. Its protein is CASSLRRSSPLHF.

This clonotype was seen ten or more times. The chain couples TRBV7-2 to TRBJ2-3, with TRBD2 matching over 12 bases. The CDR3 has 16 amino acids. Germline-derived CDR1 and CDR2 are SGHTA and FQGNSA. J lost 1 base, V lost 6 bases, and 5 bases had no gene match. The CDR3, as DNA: TGTGCCAGCAGTCAAACTAGCGGGGGGCGCACAGATACGCAGTATTTT. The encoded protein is CASSQTSGGRTDTQYF.

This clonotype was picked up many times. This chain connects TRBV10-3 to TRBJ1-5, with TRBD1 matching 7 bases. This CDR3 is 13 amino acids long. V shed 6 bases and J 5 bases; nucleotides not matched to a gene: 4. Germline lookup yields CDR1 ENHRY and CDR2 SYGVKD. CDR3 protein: CAIRDRLDQPQHF. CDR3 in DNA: TGTGCCATCAGGGACAGGCTGGATCAGCCCCAGCATTTT.

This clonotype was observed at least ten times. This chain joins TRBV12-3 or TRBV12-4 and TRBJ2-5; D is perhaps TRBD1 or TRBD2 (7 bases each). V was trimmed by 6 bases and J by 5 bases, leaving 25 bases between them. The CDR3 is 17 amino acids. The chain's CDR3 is CASSLTPGLQGGETQYF. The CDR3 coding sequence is TGTGCCAGCAGCCTCACCCCGGGACTGCAGGGGGGGGAGACCCAGTACTTC.

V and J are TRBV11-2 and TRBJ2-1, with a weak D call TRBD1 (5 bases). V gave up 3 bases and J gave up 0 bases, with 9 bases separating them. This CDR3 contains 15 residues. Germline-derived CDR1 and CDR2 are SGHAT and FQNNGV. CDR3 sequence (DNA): TGTGCCAGCAGCTTGACAGCCAACTCCTACAATGAGCAGTTCTTC. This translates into CASSLTANSYNEQFF.

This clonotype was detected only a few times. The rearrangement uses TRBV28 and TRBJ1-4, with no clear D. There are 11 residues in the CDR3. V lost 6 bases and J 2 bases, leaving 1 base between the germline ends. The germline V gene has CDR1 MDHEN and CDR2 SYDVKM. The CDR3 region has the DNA TGTGCCAGCAGGACTAATGAAAAACTGTTTTTT. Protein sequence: CASRTNEKLFF.

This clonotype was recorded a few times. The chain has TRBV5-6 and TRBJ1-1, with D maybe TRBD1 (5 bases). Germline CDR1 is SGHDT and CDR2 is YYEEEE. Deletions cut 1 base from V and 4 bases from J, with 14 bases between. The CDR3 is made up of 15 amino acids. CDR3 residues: CASSLQGTVSTEAFF. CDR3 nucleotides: TGTGCCAGCAGCTTGCAGGGAACGGTGAGCACTGAAGCTTTCTTT. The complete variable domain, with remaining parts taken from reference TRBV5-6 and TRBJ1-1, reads DAGVTQSPTHLIKTRGQQVTLRCSPKSGHDTVSWYQQALGQGPQFIFQYYEEEERQRGNFPDRFSGHQFPNYSSELNVNALLLGDSALYLCASSLQGTVSTEAFFGQGTRLTVV.

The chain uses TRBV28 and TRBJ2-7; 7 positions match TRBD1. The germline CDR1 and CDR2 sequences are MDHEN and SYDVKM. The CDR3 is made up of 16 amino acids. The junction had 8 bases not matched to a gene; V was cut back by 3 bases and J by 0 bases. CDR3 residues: CASSLARTGVSYEQYF. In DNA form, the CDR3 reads TGTGCCAGCAGTTTGGCAAGGACAGGAGTCTCCTACGAGCAGTACTTC.

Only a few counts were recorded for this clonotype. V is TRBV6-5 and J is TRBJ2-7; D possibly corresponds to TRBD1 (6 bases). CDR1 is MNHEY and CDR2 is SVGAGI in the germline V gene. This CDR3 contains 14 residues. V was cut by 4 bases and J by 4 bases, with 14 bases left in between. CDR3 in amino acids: CASSSSQGFYEQYF. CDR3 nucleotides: TGTGCCAGCAGTTCATCCCAGGGGTTTTACGAGCAGTACTTC.

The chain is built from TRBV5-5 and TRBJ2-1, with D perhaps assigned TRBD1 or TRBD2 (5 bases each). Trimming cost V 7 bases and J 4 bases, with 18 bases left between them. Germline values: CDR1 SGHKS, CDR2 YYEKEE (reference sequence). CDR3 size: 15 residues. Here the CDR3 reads CASRYPGPSYNEQFF. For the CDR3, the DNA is TGTGCCAGCCGATACCCGGGACCGTCATACAATGAGCAGTTCTTC. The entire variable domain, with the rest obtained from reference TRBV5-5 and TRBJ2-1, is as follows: DAGVTQSPTHLIKTRGQQVTLRCSPISGHKSVSWYQQVLGQGPQFIFQYYEKEERGRGNFPDRFSARQFPNYSSELNVNALLLGDSALYLCASRYPGPSYNEQFFGPGTRLTVL.

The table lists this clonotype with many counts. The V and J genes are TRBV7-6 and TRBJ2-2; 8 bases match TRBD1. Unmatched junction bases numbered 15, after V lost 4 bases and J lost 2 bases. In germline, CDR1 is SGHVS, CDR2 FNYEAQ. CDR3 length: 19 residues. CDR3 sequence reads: CASSWDAGTGDRNTGELFF. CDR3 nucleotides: TGTGCCAGCAGCTGGGACGCCGGGACAGGCGATAGAAACACCGGGGAGCTGTTTTTT.

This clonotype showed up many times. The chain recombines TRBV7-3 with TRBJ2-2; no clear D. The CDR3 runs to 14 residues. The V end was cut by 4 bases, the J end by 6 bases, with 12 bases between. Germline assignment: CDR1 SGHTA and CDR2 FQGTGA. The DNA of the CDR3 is TGTGCCAGCAGCTCCGCGCCTTCTGCCGGGGAGCTGTTTTTT. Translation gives CASSSAPSAGELFF.

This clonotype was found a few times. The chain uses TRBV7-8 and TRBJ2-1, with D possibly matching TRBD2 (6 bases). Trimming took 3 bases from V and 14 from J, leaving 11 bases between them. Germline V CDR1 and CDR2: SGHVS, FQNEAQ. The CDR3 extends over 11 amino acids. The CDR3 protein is CASSLEGREFF. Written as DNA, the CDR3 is TGTGCCAGCAGCTTGGAGGGCAGGGAGTTCTTC.

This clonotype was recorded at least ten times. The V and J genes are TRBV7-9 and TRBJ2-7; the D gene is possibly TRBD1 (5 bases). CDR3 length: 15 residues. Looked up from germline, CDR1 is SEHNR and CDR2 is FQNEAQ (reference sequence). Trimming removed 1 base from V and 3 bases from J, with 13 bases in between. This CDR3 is CASSLDGRANYEQYF. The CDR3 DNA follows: TGTGCCAGCAGCTTAGATGGCAGGGCAAACTACGAGCAGTACTTC. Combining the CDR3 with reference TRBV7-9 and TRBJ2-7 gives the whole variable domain DTGVSQNPRHKITKRGQNVTFRCDPISEHNRLYWYRQTLGQGPEFLTYFQNEAQLEKSRLLSDRFSAERPKGSFSTLEIQRTEQGDSAMYLCASSLDGRANYEQYFGPGTRLTVT.

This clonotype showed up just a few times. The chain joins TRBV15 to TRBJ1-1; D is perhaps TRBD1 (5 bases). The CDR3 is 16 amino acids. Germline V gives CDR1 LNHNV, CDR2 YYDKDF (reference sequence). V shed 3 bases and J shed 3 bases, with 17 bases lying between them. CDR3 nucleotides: TGTGCCACCAGCAGCTACGGGACGGGTGGGGACACTGAAGCTTTCTTT. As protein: CATSSYGTGGDTEAFF.

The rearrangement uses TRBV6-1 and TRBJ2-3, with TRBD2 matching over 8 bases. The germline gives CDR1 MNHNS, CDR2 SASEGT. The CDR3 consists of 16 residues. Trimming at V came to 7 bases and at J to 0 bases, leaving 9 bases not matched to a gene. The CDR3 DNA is TGTGCCAGCAAGGCGGGGGGCCCATATAGCACAGATACGCAGTATTTT. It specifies CASKAGGPYSTDTQYF.

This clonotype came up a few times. CDR3 coding DNA: TGCAGCGTTGCGTGGCGGACAGATGCTTTGGAGCAGTACTTC. Protein sequence: CSVAWRTDALEQYF. The chain carries TRBV29-1 and TRBJ2-7, with a weak D call TRBD1 (6 bases). The germline CDR1 and CDR2 sequences are SQVTM and ANQGSEA. V gave up 4 bases and J gave up 7 bases, with 20 bases separating them. The CDR3 is made up of 14 amino acids.

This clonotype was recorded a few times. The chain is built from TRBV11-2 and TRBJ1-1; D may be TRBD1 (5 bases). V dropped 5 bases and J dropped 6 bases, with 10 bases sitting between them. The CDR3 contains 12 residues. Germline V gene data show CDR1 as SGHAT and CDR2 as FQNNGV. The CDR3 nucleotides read TGTGCCAGCAGCCGATCGACAGCTGAAGCTTTCTTT. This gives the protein CASSRSTAEAFF.

This CDR3 is CASSAVASGKETQYF. CDR3 nucleotides: TGCGCCAGCAGTGCGGTGGCTAGCGGGAAAGAGACCCAGTACTTC. V gene TRBV10-2 combines with J gene TRBJ2-5, with 9 positions matching TRBD2. This CDR3 is built from 15 residues. The trim removed 4 bases at V and 3 bases at J, leaving 6 bases unmatched. Germline V lookup: CDR1 WSHSY, CDR2 SAAADI.

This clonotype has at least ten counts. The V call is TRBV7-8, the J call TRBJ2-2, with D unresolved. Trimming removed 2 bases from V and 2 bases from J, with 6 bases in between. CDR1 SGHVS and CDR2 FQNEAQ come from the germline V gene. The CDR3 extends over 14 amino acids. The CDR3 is CASSLSHNTGELFF. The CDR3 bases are TGTGCCAGCAGCTTAAGTCATAACACCGGGGAGCTGTTTTTT.

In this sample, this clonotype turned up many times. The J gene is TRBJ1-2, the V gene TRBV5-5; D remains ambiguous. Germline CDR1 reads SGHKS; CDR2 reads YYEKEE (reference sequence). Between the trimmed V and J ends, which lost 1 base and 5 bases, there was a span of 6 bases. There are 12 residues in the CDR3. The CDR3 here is CASSLSEYGYTF. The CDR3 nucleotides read TGTGCCAGCAGCTTGAGCGAATATGGCTACACCTTC.

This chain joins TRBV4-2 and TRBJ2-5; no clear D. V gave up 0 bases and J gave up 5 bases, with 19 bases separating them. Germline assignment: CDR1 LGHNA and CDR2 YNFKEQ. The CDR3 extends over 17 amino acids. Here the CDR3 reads CASSQDAPSNKRETQYF. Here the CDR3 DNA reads TGTGCCAGCAGCCAAGATGCCCCCTCCAACAAACGGGAGACCCAGTACTTC.

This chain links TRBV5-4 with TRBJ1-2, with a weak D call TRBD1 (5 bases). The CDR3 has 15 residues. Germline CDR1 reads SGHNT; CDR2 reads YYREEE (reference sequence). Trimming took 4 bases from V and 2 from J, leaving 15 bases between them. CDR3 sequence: CASSTNLGGNYGYTF. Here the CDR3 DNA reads TGTGCCAGCAGCACTAACCTCGGGGGGAACTATGGCTACACCTTC.

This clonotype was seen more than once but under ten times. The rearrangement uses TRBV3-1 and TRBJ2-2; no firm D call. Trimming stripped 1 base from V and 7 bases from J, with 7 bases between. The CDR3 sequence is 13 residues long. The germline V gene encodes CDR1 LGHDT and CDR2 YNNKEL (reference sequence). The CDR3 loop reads CASSQGVIGELFF. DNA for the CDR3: TGTGCCAGCAGCCAAGGGGTCATCGGGGAGCTGTTTTTT.

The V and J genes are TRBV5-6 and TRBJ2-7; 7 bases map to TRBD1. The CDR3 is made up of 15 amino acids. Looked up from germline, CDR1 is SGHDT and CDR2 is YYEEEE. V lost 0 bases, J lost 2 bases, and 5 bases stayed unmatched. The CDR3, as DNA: TGTGCCAGCAGCTTGGACAGGGGAGAAGCCTACGAGCAGTACTTC. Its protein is CASSLDRGEAYEQYF.

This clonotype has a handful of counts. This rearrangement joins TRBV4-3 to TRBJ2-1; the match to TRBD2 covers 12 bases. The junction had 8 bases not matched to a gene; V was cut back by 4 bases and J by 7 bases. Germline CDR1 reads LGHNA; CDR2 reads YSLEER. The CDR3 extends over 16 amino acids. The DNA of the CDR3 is TGCGCCAGCAGCCCGACAGGGACTAGCGGGCTGAATGAGCAGTTCTTC. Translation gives CASSPTGTSGLNEQFF.